This record covers a single TCR beta chain. Its antigen is unidentified. The data originate from a study of T cells in localized non-small cell lung cancer. Study results and caveats: Detection in adjacent lung was observed for a median roughly 62 of the top 100 tumor clones.

Looked up from germline, CDR1 is MNHNY and CDR2 is SVGAGI (reference sequence). With 5 bases removed from V and 7 bases from J, the gap between germline ends came to 9 bases. The CDR3 spans 12 residues. The method was immunoSEQ multiplex PCR; TCRdb's version includes in-frame clones alone and lacks a portion of them. This sample has approximately 140,000 clones, with around 92% found just once. The sequence derives from a female donor older than 55 with stage I lung adenocarcinoma. The sample was peripheral blood, taken before any cancer treatment. This chain links TRBV6-6 with TRBJ2-4; the D is unclear. CDR3 amino acids: CASSAPVNIQYF. CDR3 coding DNA: TGTGCCAGCAGTGCACCGGTTAACATTCAGTACTTC.